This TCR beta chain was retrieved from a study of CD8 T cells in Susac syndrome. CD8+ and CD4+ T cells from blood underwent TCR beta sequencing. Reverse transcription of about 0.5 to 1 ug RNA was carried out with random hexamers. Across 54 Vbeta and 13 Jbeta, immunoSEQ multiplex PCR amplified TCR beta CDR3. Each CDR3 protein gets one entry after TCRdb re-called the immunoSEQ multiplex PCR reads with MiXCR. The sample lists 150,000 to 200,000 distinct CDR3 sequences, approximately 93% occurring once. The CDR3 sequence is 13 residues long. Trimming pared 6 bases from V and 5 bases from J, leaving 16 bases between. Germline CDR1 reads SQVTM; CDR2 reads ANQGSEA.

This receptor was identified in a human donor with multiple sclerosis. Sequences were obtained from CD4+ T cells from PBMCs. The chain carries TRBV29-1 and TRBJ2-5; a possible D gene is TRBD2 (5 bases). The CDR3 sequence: CSVARLTGETQYF. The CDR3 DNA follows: TGCAGCGTCGCCAGACTAACCGGGGAGACCCAGTACTTC.